This entry lists 14 T cell receptor beta chains sequenced from one sample in a study of CD8+CD57+ T cells in acquired aplastic anemia. The TCR beta profiling, which covered VDJ combination and CDR3 sequence, was carried out using genomic DNA as the template. One entry per CDR3 protein, called by TCRdb with MiXCR from the reads. The sample lists about 130,000 distinct CDR3 sequences; about 48% were seen once. Sequenced input: sorted CD4+, CD8+, or CD8+CD57+ T cells (not recorded which) from PBMCs. These TCRs come from a human donor in good health, serving as a control.

The gene calls are TRBV12-3 or TRBV12-4 and TRBJ1-2; 10 nucleotides match TRBD1. CDR3 length equals 16 residues. V lost 5 bases and J lost 2; bases outside the gene matches: 8. CDR3 amino acids: CASSPPPGQGNYGYTF. In DNA, the CDR3 is TGTGCCAGCAGTCCACCCCCGGGACAGGGGAACTATGGCTACACCTTC.

As DNA, the CDR3 is TGCAGCGTTCGGTCAGGAGGAAACACCATATATTTT. Its protein is CSVRSGGNTIYF. The chain recombines TRBV29-1 with TRBJ1-3; D ambiguous. CDR1 is SQVTM and CDR2 is ANQGSEA in the germline V gene. The ends were cut back, 5 bases at V and 4 bases at J, with 9 bases in the middle. CDR3 size: 12 residues.

This clonotype has a count of ten or more. J is TRBJ2-6 and V is TRBV6-5; 7 bases match TRBD2. Trimming at V came to 6 bases and at J to 4 bases, leaving 9 bases not matched to a gene. Per germline, CDR1 MNHEY and CDR2 SVGAGI. The CDR3 totals 16 residues. CDR3 sequence: CASRSSGTKGANVLTF. CDR3 nucleotide sequence: TGTGCCAGCAGGTCCTCAGGGACTAAGGGGGCCAACGTCCTGACTTTC.

This clonotype was detected many times. The genes are TRBV7-2 and TRBJ2-7; TRBD2 matches 8 bases. CDR3 length equals 16 residues. The germline V gene encodes CDR1 SGHTA and CDR2 FQGNSA. The V and J ends lost 2 bases and 0 bases, in that order; junction bases with no gene match: 6. DNA for the CDR3: TGTGCCAGCAGCTTAAAACTAGCGGCCACCTCCTACGAGCAGTACTTC. It encodes CASSLKLAATSYEQYF.

In this sample, this clonotype turned up many times. This CDR3 reads CASSLNDLNQQYF. The CDR3 region has the DNA TGTGCCAGCAGCCTTAATGACCTAAACCAGCAGTACTTC. V is TRBV16 and J is TRBJ2-7, with D unresolved. The CDR3 contains 13 residues. Germline-derived CDR1 and CDR2 are KGHSY and FQNENV. Trimming left V 4 bases short and J 8 bases short, with 15 bases between.

This clonotype occurred a few times. This may arise from a read error, as a much more abundant clone is one base away. The J gene is TRBJ1-2, the V gene TRBV6-4; D not certain. This CDR3 has 15 amino acids. Germline CDR1 is MRHNA and CDR2 is SNTAGT. The CDR3 nucleotides are TGTGCCGGCAGTCGGACTGCTGGGGATAACTATGGCTACACCTTC. Residues: CAGSRTAGDNYGYTF.

The chain carries TRBV25-1 and TRBJ2-1, with D possibly being TRBD2 (6 bases). The CDR3 is made up of 11 amino acids. Germline CDR1 reads MGHDK; CDR2 reads SYGVNS. Trimming cost V 3 bases and J 10 bases, with 7 bases left between them. The CDR3 region is CASSEGREQFF. The CDR3 DNA reads as TGTGCCAGCAGTGAGGGGAGGGAGCAGTTCTTC.

This chain connects TRBV20-1 to TRBJ2-1; 9 bases agree with TRBD1. CDR1 is DFQATT and CDR2 is SNEGSKA in the germline V gene (reference sequence). The V gene end was trimmed by 5 bases and the J gene end by 5 bases; junction bases not matched to a gene: 10. The CDR3 loop spans 15 amino acids. CDR3 sequence: CSAGHPGQGHNEQFF. DNA for the CDR3: TGCAGTGCTGGCCACCCGGGACAGGGCCACAATGAGCAGTTCTTC.

This chain joins TRBV2 and TRBJ2-5, with 13 bases that match TRBD2. Germline lookup yields CDR1 SNHLY and CDR2 FYNNEI. This CDR3 region has 17 residues. The V gene end was trimmed by 0 bases and the J gene end by 5 bases; junction bases not matched to a gene: 6. CDR3 in amino acids: CASSEALLAGGRETQYF. The CDR3 DNA reads as TGTGCCAGCAGTGAAGCCTTACTAGCGGGGGGGCGTGAGACCCAGTACTTC.

V is TRBV15 and J is TRBJ1-6; 8 bases agree with TRBD1. Per germline, CDR1 LNHNV and CDR2 YYDKDF (reference sequence). The CDR3 is made up of 14 amino acids. V lost 10 bases, J lost 7 bases, and 9 bases stayed unmatched. The CDR3 bases are TGTGCCAGCACCCCGGACAGGGAAAATTCACCCCTCCACTTT. Translated: CASTPDRENSPLHF.

The chain recombines TRBV24-1 with TRBJ2-5, with 7 bases that match TRBD1. The CDR3 contains 15 residues. CDR1 and CDR2 (germline): KGHDR, SFDVKD. V shed 4 bases and J 7 bases; nucleotides not matched to a gene: 11. The CDR3 spells CATSDPTDREGTQYF. The CDR3, as DNA: TGTGCCACCAGTGACCCTACAGACAGGGAAGGGACCCAGTACTTC.

The table lists this clonotype with a few counts. V gene TRBV25-1 combines with J gene TRBJ1-2; D gene ambiguous. The V end lost 5 bases, the J end lost 7 bases, and 14 bases lay between the germline ends. Germline values: CDR1 MGHDK, CDR2 SYGVNS. This CDR3 is built from 13 residues. CDR3 in DNA: TGTGCCAGCAGTCAGGTCGAATCAGGTGGCTACACCTTC. Translation gives CASSQVESGGYTF.

About this clonotype itself: A much larger clone lies a single base off, so this may be a read error. This chain uses TRBV12-3 or TRBV12-4 with TRBJ1-1; D is uncertain. Trimming shortened V by 4 bases and J by 1 base, and 10 bases separated the two germline ends. CDR3 length: 14 amino acids. CDR3 protein: CASSSMGGNTEAFF. In nucleotides, the CDR3 is TGTGCCAGCAGTTCAATGGGAGGGAACACTGAAGCTTTCTTT.

This clonotype was observed a single time. The chain employs TRBV10-3 and TRBJ2-5, with D uncertain. CDR1 is ENHRY and CDR2 is SYGVKD in the germline V gene. With 0 bases removed from V and 1 base from J, the gap between germline ends came to 9 bases. The CDR3 covers 15 residues. For the CDR3, the DNA is TGTGCCATCAGTGAGTCTCTTCGGGCCCAAGAGACCCAGTACTTC. It yields the protein CAISESLRAQETQYF.